The 13 T cell receptor beta chains reported below all come from one sample, sequenced in a study of T-cell reconstitution after alpha-beta-depleted transplantation in children. This sample's TCRbeta library carried unique molecular identifier barcodes. TCRdb called the PCR reads again in MiXCR, with one record for every CDR3 protein. Of roughly 610,000 distinct CDR3 sequences detected, 10% to 13% appear once; the ten largest clones hold 3.5% to 5%. The material was PBMCs from the stem cell graft donor, obtained from the stem cell graft. All receptors come from a human donor who donated a stem cell graft to a child with acute myeloid leukemia.

The sample holds a few counts of this clonotype. The chain is built from TRBV6-2 or TRBV6-3 and TRBJ1-1; 7 nucleotides agree with TRBD1. Looked up from germline, CDR1 is MNHEY and CDR2 is SVGEGT. The V and J ends lost 5 bases and 0 bases, in that order; junction bases with no gene match: 6. This CDR3 has 15 residues. Written as DNA, the CDR3 is TGTGCCAGCAGTACCGGGACAGCTATGAACACTGAAGCTTTCTTT. Translated: CASSTGTAMNTEAFF.

The gene calls are TRBV7-8 and TRBJ2-3; TRBD2 agrees at 8 bases. Trimming took 4 bases from V and 8 from J; bases not matched to a gene: 11. CDR1 is SGHVS, CDR2 FQNEAQ, per germline. CDR3 length equals 15 residues. The CDR3 region has the DNA TGTGCCAGCAGCTATCCGGGACTAGGGATTGCTACGCAGTATTTT. This translates into CASSYPGLGIATQYF.

The chain joins TRBV20-1 to TRBJ1-2, with D perhaps matching TRBD1 (6 bases). V lost 6 bases and J lost 1, with 15 bases in between. The CDR3 extends over 14 amino acids. CDR1 and CDR2 (germline): DFQATT, SNEGSKA (reference sequence). The CDR3 sequence is CSAATGQLNYGYTF. The CDR3 DNA reads TGCAGTGCGGCAACCGGACAGCTTAACTATGGCTACACCTTC.

This clonotype has ten or more counts. The V call is TRBV28, the J call TRBJ2-7, with TRBD1 matching over 7 bases. This CDR3 has 17 residues. V lost 9 bases and J lost 0; bases outside the gene matches: 17. Germline CDR1 reads MDHEN; CDR2 reads SYDVKM. CDR3 residues: CASLSPLGTDVSYEQYF. Written as DNA, the CDR3 is TGTGCCAGTTTGTCACCCCTCGGGACAGACGTCTCCTACGAGCAGTACTTC.

At least ten counts were recorded for this clonotype. V usage is TRBV12-3 or TRBV12-4 and J usage is TRBJ2-2; TRBD1 aligns across 8 bases. V shed 1 base and J 7 bases; nucleotides not matched to a gene: 5. CDR3 length: 15 residues. The CDR3 DNA reads as TGTGCCAGCAGTTTAGGGACAGGGTATAGCGGGGAGCTGTTTTTT. This translates into CASSLGTGYSGELFF.

The chain is built from TRBV5-1 and TRBJ2-4; D is undetermined. Germline V gives CDR1 SGHRS, CDR2 YFSETQ. The CDR3 consists of 14 residues. V lost 0 bases and J 6 bases, leaving 10 bases between the germline ends. This CDR3 is CASSLGPPLNIQYF. For the CDR3, the DNA is TGCGCCAGCAGCTTGGGACCCCCTTTAAACATTCAGTACTTC.

This chain links TRBV20-1 with TRBJ1-6; TRBD1 aligns across 8 bases. V dropped 2 bases and J dropped 10; count of bases not matched to a gene: 10. Germline V gives CDR1 DFQATT, CDR2 SNEGSKA (reference sequence). CDR3 length equals 15 residues. The chain's CDR3 is CSARTTGQVPSPLHF. DNA of the CDR3: TGCAGTGCTAGAACTACGGGACAGGTGCCCTCACCCCTCCACTTT.

The table lists this clonotype with many counts. The J gene is TRBJ2-5, the V gene TRBV28; possible D gene TRBD1, 6 bases. The CDR3 is 14 amino acids. V gave up 2 bases and J gave up 7 bases, with 14 bases separating them. The germline V gene has CDR1 MDHEN and CDR2 SYDVKM. In nucleotides, the CDR3 is TGTGCCAGCAGTTTACAGGGGACGAGCTCGACCCAGTACTTC. Its protein product is CASSLQGTSSTQYF.

In its sample, this clonotype was seen many times. This chain joins TRBV5-1 and TRBJ1-5, with D possibly TRBD1 on 6 matching bases. V was trimmed by 0 bases and J by 5 bases, leaving 12 bases between them. The CDR3 contains 15 residues. From germline, CDR1 is SGHRS and CDR2 YFSETQ. The CDR3 coding sequence is TGCGCCAGCAGCTTGGAAGGGGGTTACGATCAGCCCCAGCATTTT. It encodes CASSLEGGYDQPQHF.

The chain employs TRBV27 and TRBJ2-7; D is possibly TRBD2 (5 bases). CDR3 size: 14 residues. Trimming removed 7 bases from V and 2 bases from J, with 15 bases in between. Germline CDR1 is MNHEY and CDR2 is SMNVEV (reference sequence). CDR3 region: CASTVSGDAYEQYF. The CDR3 bases are TGTGCCAGCACGGTAAGCGGAGACGCCTACGAGCAGTACTTC.

This sequence joins TRBV11-3 and TRBJ1-1; no clear D gene. V lost 5 bases and J 10 bases, leaving 14 bases between the germline ends. The CDR3 contains 12 residues. Germline CDR1 is SGHNT and CDR2 is YENEEA. CDR3 amino acids: CASSRTASAAFF. CDR3 nucleotide sequence: TGTGCCAGCAGCCGGACCGCGAGCGCAGCTTTCTTT.

The V call is TRBV10-3, the J call TRBJ2-6; 7 nucleotides line up with TRBD1. V shed 2 bases and J 2 bases; nucleotides not matched to a gene: 3. The CDR3 has 16 residues. CDR1 and CDR2 (germline): ENHRY, SYGVKD. CDR3 nucleotides: TGTGCCATCAGTGAGCAAGGGGGCGCTGGGGCCAACGTCCTGACTTTC. It codes for CAISEQGGAGANVLTF.

This clonotype was counted many times. The rearrangement joins TRBV7-9 to TRBJ2-1, with TRBD2 matching over 8 bases. In germline, CDR1 is SEHNR, CDR2 FQNEAQ (reference sequence). J gave up 10 bases and V 7 bases, and 12 bases lay outside the gene matches. The CDR3 sequence is 14 residues long. CDR3 protein: CASIPGLGFSEQFF. The CDR3 DNA reads TGTGCCAGCATCCCGGGACTAGGATTCAGCGAGCAGTTCTTC.